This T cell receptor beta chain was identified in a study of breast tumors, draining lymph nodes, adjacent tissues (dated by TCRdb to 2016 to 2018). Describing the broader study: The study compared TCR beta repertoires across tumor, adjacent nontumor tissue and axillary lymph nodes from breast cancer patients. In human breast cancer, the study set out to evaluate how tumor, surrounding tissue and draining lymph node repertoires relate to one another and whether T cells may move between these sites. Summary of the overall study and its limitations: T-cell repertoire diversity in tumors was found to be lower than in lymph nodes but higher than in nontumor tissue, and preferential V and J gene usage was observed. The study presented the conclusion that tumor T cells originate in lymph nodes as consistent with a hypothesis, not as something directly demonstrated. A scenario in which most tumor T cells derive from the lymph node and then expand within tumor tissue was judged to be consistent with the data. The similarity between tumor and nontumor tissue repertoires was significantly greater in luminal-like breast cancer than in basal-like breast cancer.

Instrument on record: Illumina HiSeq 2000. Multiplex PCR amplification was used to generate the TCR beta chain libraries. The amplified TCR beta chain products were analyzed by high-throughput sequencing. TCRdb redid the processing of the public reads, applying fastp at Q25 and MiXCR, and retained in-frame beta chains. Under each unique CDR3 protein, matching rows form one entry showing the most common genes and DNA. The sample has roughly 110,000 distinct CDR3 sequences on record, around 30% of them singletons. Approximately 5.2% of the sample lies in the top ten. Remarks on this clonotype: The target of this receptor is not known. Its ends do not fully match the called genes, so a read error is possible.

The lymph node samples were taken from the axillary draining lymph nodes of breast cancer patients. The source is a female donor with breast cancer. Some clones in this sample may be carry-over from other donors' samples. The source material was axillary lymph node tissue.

The nucleotide sequence reads TGTGCCAGTAGTATAGGAGGAAGGGGCAGCTCCTATGAGCAGTACTTC. Its protein reads: CASSIGGRGSSYEQYF. Recombination linked TRBV19 to TRBJ2-7; D gene: possibly TRBD1, on 5 matching bases. Inclusive of the bounding cysteine and phenylalanine, the CDR3 is 16 residues long. The read is trimmed to its CDR3 DNA, 48 bases read in frame from base 1. The germline V gene (reference sequence) supplies CDR1 LNHDA and CDR2 SQIVND.